Listed here are 8 T cell receptor beta chains from one sample, sequenced in a study of beta chain features in type 1 diabetes. Investigators reverse transcribed all isolated RNA, so they sequenced expressed TCRB transcripts. The data were produced by immunoSEQ multiplex PCR, yet TCRdb's version contains in-frame clones alone and is incomplete. Of 250,000 to 350,000 clones listed, approximately 15% are singletons. Sequenced input: central memory CD4+ T cells from blood. The receptors derive from a man aged 30 to 39 in good health.

This chain uses TRBV13 with TRBJ2-7; the match to TRBD1 covers 7 bases. Germline assignment: CDR1 PRHDT and CDR2 FYEKMQ (reference sequence). There are 15 residues in the CDR3. J lost 0 bases, V lost 5 bases, and 7 bases had no gene match. The CDR3 region has the DNA TGTGCCAGCAGCCGGGACAGACTTAGCTCCTACGAGCAGTACTTC. Its translation: CASSRDRLSSYEQYF.

The chain has TRBV4-3 and TRBJ2-3, with a tentative D call TRBD2 (6 bases). This CDR3 contains 17 residues. CDR1 and CDR2 (germline): LGHNA, YSLEER. Trimming left V 0 bases short and J 5 bases short, with 18 bases between. This CDR3 is CASSQDFGDSILDTQYF. The CDR3 DNA sequence: TGCGCCAGCAGCCAAGATTTCGGGGACTCCATCCTAGATACGCAGTATTTT.

The chain carries TRBV19 and TRBJ1-1, with unresolved D. This CDR3 is built from 14 residues. Trimming removed 1 base from V and 3 bases from J, with 9 bases in between. The germline V gene encodes CDR1 LNHDA and CDR2 SQIVND (reference sequence). The CDR3 loop reads CASSIGQEYTEAFF. The CDR3 nucleotides are TGTGCCAGTAGTATAGGCCAGGAGTACACTGAAGCTTTCTTT.

There are many counts of this clone. The chain couples TRBV18 to TRBJ2-7; D remains unclear. The CDR3 is 11 amino acids. The germline V gene encodes CDR1 KGHSH and CDR2 LQKENI. V lost 4 bases to trimming and J lost 2 bases, with 3 bases between them. CDR3 sequence reads: CASSRAYEQYF. The CDR3 DNA sequence: TGTGCCAGCTCACGCGCCTACGAGCAGTACTTC.

This clone was detected a few times. The gene calls are TRBV5-4 and TRBJ1-1; 7 positions agree with TRBD1. The CDR3 extends over 13 amino acids. CDR1 and CDR2 (germline): SGHNT, YYREEE (reference sequence). Trimming took 0 bases from V and 8 from J; bases not matched to a gene: 4. The chain's CDR3 is CASSLASTGEAFF. The CDR3 nucleotides read TGTGCCAGCAGCTTGGCCTCGACAGGGGAAGCTTTCTTT.

This clone has only a few counts. CDR3 bases: TGTGCCAGCAGCTCCGTCTGGGGGAGGAATGAGCAGTTCTTC. Amino acid sequence: CASSSVWGRNEQFF. V gene TRBV7-9 combines with J gene TRBJ2-1; TRBD2 is a possible D gene (6 bases). The germline V gene has CDR1 SEHNR and CDR2 FQNEAQ (reference sequence). The germline V and J ends were trimmed by 4 bases and 7 bases, with 14 bases remaining between them. The CDR3 is 14 amino acids.

This clone was seen more than once but under ten times. This sample also contains other DNA sequences that code for the same CDR3. This rearrangement joins TRBV9 to TRBJ2-3, with D possibly being TRBD2 (5 bases). Germline V gives CDR1 SGDLS, CDR2 YYNGEE. With 0 bases removed from V and 2 bases from J, the gap between germline ends came to 13 bases. The CDR3 contains 16 residues. CDR3 DNA sequence: TGTGCCAGCAGCGTAGGGAGGAGGACCCCCACAGATACGCAGTATTTT. It specifies CASSVGRRTPTDTQYF.

This clone was observed a few times. The chain recombines TRBV5-4 with TRBJ2-2, with TRBD1 identical over 8 bases. The V and J ends lost 0 bases and 7 bases, in that order; junction bases with no gene match: 8. Per germline, CDR1 SGHNT and CDR2 YYREEE (reference sequence). This CDR3 contains 16 residues. The CDR3 reads CASSLGQGFENGELFF. CDR3 bases: TGTGCCAGCAGCTTGGGACAGGGGTTCGAAAACGGGGAGCTGTTTTTT.